The 21 T cell receptor beta chains reported below all come from one sample, sequenced in a study of blood T cell repertoires in COVID-19. Sequencing was performed with immunoSEQ multiplex PCR; in TCRdb, only in-frame clones are kept and a portion is missing. The data show some 350,000 clones, about 90% seen once. Sequenced sample: peripheral blood. The origin of the receptors is a woman in her 30s with COVID-19, enrolled during active disease.

The table lists this clone with a few counts. This chain uses TRBV29-1 with TRBJ2-7; 10 nucleotides match TRBD1. The CDR3 has 14 amino acids. With V trimmed by 0 bases and J by 3 bases, 2 bases remained unmatched. Germline V CDR1 and CDR2: SQVTM, ANQGSEA. The CDR3 sequence: CSVEDRTGGYEQYF. For the CDR3, the DNA is TGCAGCGTTGAAGATCGGACAGGGGGCTACGAGCAGTACTTC.

This chain joins TRBV4-2 and TRBJ2-7, with 8 bases fitting TRBD1. The V gene end was trimmed by 4 bases and the J gene end by 3 bases; junction bases not matched to a gene: 8. The CDR3 sequence is 15 residues long. Germline loops: CDR1 LGHNA, CDR2 YNFKEQ. The CDR3, as DNA: TGTGCCAGCAGCCCAACCCGGGACAGGATCTACGAGCAGTACTTC. This encodes CASSPTRDRIYEQYF.

This clone was seen only once. CDR3 DNA: TGTGCCAGCAGCCCGCGGGGGGGCGAGGTAAAGACCCAGTACTTC. The encoded protein is CASSPRGGEVKTQYF. The J gene is TRBJ2-5, the V gene TRBV7-9; 9 nucleotides align to TRBD2. This CDR3 is built from 15 residues. The V segment lost 5 bases and the J segment 6 bases; nucleotides outside the gene matches: 10. From germline, CDR1 is SEHNR and CDR2 FQNEAQ (reference sequence).

The sample holds one count of this clone. The chain has TRBV2 and TRBJ2-7; 7 positions agree with TRBD1. The germline V gene encodes CDR1 SNHLY and CDR2 FYNNEI. This CDR3 region has 13 residues. With 5 bases clipped from V and 6 bases from J, the junction kept 7 bases outside the gene matches. The CDR3 reads CASSTRQGSEQYV. The CDR3 DNA follows: TGTGCCAGCAGTACCCGACAGGGTTCCGAGCAGTACGTC.

V and J are TRBV6-4 and TRBJ2-1, with 12 positions matching TRBD2. The CDR3 spans 17 residues. Germline values: CDR1 MRHNA, CDR2 SNTAGT. V gave up 4 bases and J gave up 5 bases; unmatched junction bases: 9. The CDR3 loop reads CASSVLSGLAGNNEQFF. The CDR3 DNA reads as TGTGCCAGCAGTGTTCTTTCAGGACTAGCGGGGAACAATGAGCAGTTCTTC.

This chain joins TRBV2 and TRBJ2-6; D remains unclear. This CDR3 spans 15 amino acids. V shed 5 bases and J shed 0 bases, with 8 bases lying between them. Germline CDR1 and CDR2: SNHLY and FYNNEI. CDR3 in DNA: TGTGCCAGCAGTCTGGGCCTCTCTGGGGCCAACGTCCTGACTTTC. This gives the protein CASSLGLSGANVLTF. Full variable domain (rest looked up from reference TRBV2 and TRBJ2-6): EPEVTQTPSHQVTQMGQEVILRCVPISNHLYFYWYRQILGQKVEFLVSFYNNEISEKSEIFDDQFSVERPDGSNFTLKIRSTKLEDSAMYFCASSLGLSGANVLTFGAGSRLTVL.

The V gene is TRBV27, the J gene TRBJ2-3; the D gene is possibly TRBD2 (5 bases). Looked up from germline, CDR1 is MNHEY and CDR2 is SMNVEV (reference sequence). Trimming cost V 5 bases and J 7 bases, with 13 bases left between them. The CDR3 loop spans 13 amino acids. CDR3 loop: CASSLGLLNTQYF. The CDR3 DNA reads TGTGCCAGCAGTCTCGGACTCTTAAATACGCAGTATTTT.

The rearrangement links TRBV19 to TRBJ2-2; a weak D match, TRBD1 (5 bases). CDR1 is LNHDA and CDR2 is SQIVND in the germline V gene (reference sequence). V lost 7 bases, J lost 4 bases, and 19 bases lay in between. This CDR3 is built from 16 residues. As DNA, the CDR3 is TGTGCCAGTACGGCCCTAAGGACACCTTCCACCGGGGAGCTGTTTTTT. The encoded protein is CASTALRTPSTGELFF. Full variable domain (outside the CDR3, taken from reference TRBV19 and TRBJ2-2): DGGITQSPKYLFRKEGQNVTLSCEQNLNHDAMYWYRQDPGQGLRLIYYSQIVNDFQKGDIAEGYSVSREKKESFPLTVTSAQKNPTAFYLCASTALRTPSTGELFFGEGSRLTVL.

The chain recombines TRBV6-2 or TRBV6-3 with TRBJ2-1; TRBD2 is a possible D gene (5 bases). The CDR3 spans 15 residues. The V and J ends lost 4 bases and 7 bases respectively, with 17 bases between them. Germline CDR1 and CDR2: MNHEY and SVGEGT. The CDR3 DNA is TGTGCCAGCAGTTTTGGGCGGGCCATGGGAAATGAGCAGTTCTTC. Protein: CASSFGRAMGNEQFF.

This chain connects TRBV7-9 to TRBJ1-6; D gene ambiguous. The CDR3 has 13 residues. Trimming took 1 base from V and 7 from J, leaving 5 bases between them. Looked up from germline, CDR1 is SEHNR and CDR2 is FQNEAQ (reference sequence). CDR3 in amino acids: CASSLELNSPLHF. CDR3 nucleotides: TGTGCCAGCAGCTTAGAGCTCAATTCACCCCTCCACTTT.

In its sample, this clone was seen once. The rearrangement uses TRBV19 and TRBJ1-5; no clear D. Germline V gene data show CDR1 as LNHDA and CDR2 as SQIVND (reference sequence). The CDR3 extends over 19 amino acids. The ends were cut back, 0 bases at V and 0 bases at J, with 18 bases in the middle. CDR3 bases: TGTGCCAGTAGTATAGATCGGAGGACCCTCGGATATAGCAATCAGCCCCAGCATTTT. Translation gives CASSIDRRTLGYSNQPQHF.

The rearrangement links TRBV11-3 to TRBJ2-1; 13 bases are shared with TRBD2. The V gene end was trimmed by 5 bases and the J gene end by 3 bases; junction bases not matched to a gene: 4. CDR1 is SGHNT, CDR2 YENEEA, per germline. The CDR3 covers 16 residues. CDR3 sequence: CASSRTSGGGYNEQFF. The DNA for the CDR3 is TGTGCCAGCAGCCGAACTAGCGGGGGGGGCTACAATGAGCAGTTCTTC.

J is TRBJ1-6 and V is TRBV5-1; a possible D gene is TRBD1 (6 bases). The CDR3 is made up of 16 amino acids. Per germline, CDR1 SGHRS and CDR2 YFSETQ. Between the trimmed V and J ends, which lost 0 bases and 0 bases, there was a span of 7 bases. DNA of the CDR3: TGCGCCAGCAGCTTGGTAGGGGGCTCCTATAATTCACCCCTCCACTTT. Its translation: CASSLVGGSYNSPLHF.

The rearrangement uses TRBV2 and TRBJ1-2; D is undetermined. Germline CDR1 is SNHLY and CDR2 is FYNNEI. V lost 3 bases and J lost 2, with 13 bases in between. The CDR3 length is 15 residues. The CDR3 sequence: CASSDAYRPNYGYTF. DNA for the CDR3: TGTGCCAGCAGTGACGCCTACAGACCGAACTATGGCTACACCTTC.

Here the CDR3 DNA reads TGCGCCAGCAGCCAAGAGCAGGGTCCAGATACGCAGTATTTT. Translation: CASSQEQGPDTQYF. The chain has TRBV4-1 and TRBJ2-3; D possibly corresponds to TRBD1 (5 bases). CDR3 length: 14 residues. Germline assignment: CDR1 MGHRA and CDR2 YSYEKL. The germline V and J ends were trimmed by 0 bases and 4 bases, with 8 bases remaining between them.

The chain has TRBV3-1 (or the pseudogene TRBV3-2) and TRBJ1-1; tentative D call: TRBD1 (6 bases). The CDR3 consists of 16 residues. Trimming took off 4 bases at V and 4 bases at J, with 19 bases between the two ends. Per the germline V gene, CDR1 is LGHDT and CDR2 is YNNKEL (reference sequence). CDR3 protein: CASSPLQGLLGTEAFF. The CDR3 nucleotides are TGTGCCAGCAGCCCCTTACAGGGTTTATTAGGCACTGAAGCTTTCTTT.

The chain combines TRBV5-6 with TRBJ2-4; TRBD2 agrees at 13 bases. Germline CDR1 reads SGHDT; CDR2 reads YYEEEE. The CDR3 spans 17 residues. Trimming at V came to 4 bases and at J to 5 bases, leaving 9 bases not matched to a gene. The CDR3 sequence is CASSPTGLAGAENIQYF. DNA of the CDR3: TGTGCCAGCAGCCCCACCGGACTAGCGGGGGCCGAAAACATTCAGTACTTC.

The rearrangement links TRBV9 to TRBJ1-1; D is ambiguous. Germline CDR1 is SGDLS and CDR2 is YYNGEE. There are 14 residues in the CDR3. The V and J ends lost 3 bases and 2 bases respectively, with 11 bases between them. The chain's CDR3 is CASSGEAGNTEAFF. The DNA of the CDR3 is TGTGCCAGCAGCGGAGAAGCGGGAAACACTGAAGCTTTCTTT.

The chain's CDR3 is CASSLARTPTYQETQYF. The DNA of the CDR3 is TGTGCCAGCAGCTTAGCCCGGACACCCACGTACCAAGAGACCCAGTACTTC. This chain links TRBV7-8 with TRBJ2-5; possible D gene TRBD1, 5 bases. Trimming took 0 bases from V and 0 from J, leaving 14 bases between them. From germline, CDR1 is SGHVS and CDR2 FQNEAQ. The CDR3 contains 17 residues.

The chain uses TRBV2 and TRBJ1-6; a possible D gene is TRBD1 (6 bases). Looked up from germline, CDR1 is SNHLY and CDR2 is FYNNEI. The CDR3 runs 17 residues. Trimming took 2 bases from V and 9 from J, leaving 20 bases between them. CDR3 region: CASSEKNGGTLFSPLHF. CDR3 bases: TGTGCCAGCAGTGAAAAGAACGGGGGGACACTATTTTCACCCCTCCACTTT.

V usage is TRBV7-8 and J usage is TRBJ2-1; D perhaps matches TRBD2 (6 bases). The CDR3 spans 13 residues. With 6 bases removed from V and 3 bases from J, the gap between germline ends came to 9 bases. Per the germline V gene, CDR1 is SGHVS and CDR2 is FQNEAQ. The CDR3 here is CASSAGGYNEQFF. The CDR3 nucleotides are TGTGCCAGCAGTGCCGGGGGCTACAATGAGCAGTTCTTC.